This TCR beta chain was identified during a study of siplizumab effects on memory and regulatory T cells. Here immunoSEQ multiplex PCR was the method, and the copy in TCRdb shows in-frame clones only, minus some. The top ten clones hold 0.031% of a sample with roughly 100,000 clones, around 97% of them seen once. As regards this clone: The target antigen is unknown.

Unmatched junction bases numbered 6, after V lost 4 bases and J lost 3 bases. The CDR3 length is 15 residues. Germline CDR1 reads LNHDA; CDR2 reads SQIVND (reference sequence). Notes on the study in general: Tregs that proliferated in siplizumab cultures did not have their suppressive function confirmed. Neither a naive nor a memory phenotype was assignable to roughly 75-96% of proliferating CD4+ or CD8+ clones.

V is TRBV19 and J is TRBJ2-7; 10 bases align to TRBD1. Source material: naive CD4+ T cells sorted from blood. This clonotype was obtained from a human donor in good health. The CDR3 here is CASSTGTGVDYEQYF. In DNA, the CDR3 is TGTGCCAGTAGTACCGGGACAGGGGTGGACTACGAGCAGTACTTC.